This T cell receptor beta chain originates from a study of T-cell reconstitution after alpha-beta-depleted transplantation in children. Unique molecular identifiers were built into the TCRbeta library. MiXCR, applied by TCRdb to the PCR reads, yields one record per CDR3 protein. The sample records about 440,000 distinct CDR3 sequences, about 40% being singletons. General study findings and limits: Surviving recipient cells, namely T cells and thymic progenitors, were the source of high day-60 TCRbeta diversity in some patients. In patients about two months after transplant, alpha-beta T cells reportedly arose from several hundred expanded graft clones. The main origin of T-cell counts and diversity one year after transplant was newly produced T cells.

In the case of this clonotype: The target antigen is unknown.

V gave up 2 bases and J gave up 7 bases, with 9 bases separating them. The CDR3 covers 13 residues. From germline, CDR1 is MNHEY and CDR2 SVGAGI. Source: PBMCs, taken before TCRalphabeta/CD19-depleted stem cell transplant. The gene calls are TRBV6-5 and TRBJ2-1; perhaps TRBD2 as D (6 bases). The clonotype comes from a girl aged 2-9 years with aplastic anemia, due to receive a stem cell transplant. DNA for the CDR3: TGTGCCAGCAGTTACCCGGGGGAAAATGAGCAGTTCTTC. Encoded protein: CASSYPGENEQFF.